Sequencing of this T cell receptor (beta chain) was carried out in a study of OX40 agonist ivuxolimab in advanced cancers. Clones were sequenced by immunoSEQ multiplex PCR, and TCRdb holds only the in-frame ones, with some missing. The sample consists of roughly 65,000 clones, approximately 80% of them appearing once. CDR3 length: 15 amino acids. The germline CDR1 and CDR2 sequences are KGHSH and LQKENI. Notes on this clone: A junction boundary mismatches the germline segment, possibly from a read error.

The chain is built from TRBV18 and TRBJ1-1, with TRBD1 matching over 7 bases. The material sequenced was CD4+ or CD8+ T cells sorted from blood, taken in a trial of the OX40 agonist ivuxolimab. The sequence was collected from an adult with an advanced solid tumor such as melanoma, head and neck, liver or kidney cancer. CDR3 loop: CASSPFQGENAEAFF. CDR3 nucleotides: TGTGCCAGCTCACCCTTCCAGGGGGAGAACGCTGAAGCTTTCTTT.